This TCR beta chain was found in a study of blood T cell repertoires in COVID-19. For the study at large: The samples span acute and convalescent COVID-19 from the United States, Italy and Spain. From T cells, B-cell-depleted T cells, or PBMCs came the material, which was cDNA or gDNA.

Those enrolled in Seattle joined during active infection and were followed longitudinally afterward. This CDR3 contains 17 residues. Looked up from germline, CDR1 is MNHEY and CDR2 is SVGEGT. V lost 4 bases and J lost 2; bases outside the gene matches: 7. In the original workflow: By means of reference gene primer amplification, nucleated cell counts were estimated. The assay was immunoSEQ multiplex PCR, and TCRdb's table has in-frame clones only and misses some. V and J calls plus clone size are reproduced from that table; the DNA served to infer D and trimming. This sample has under 250,000 clones, with roughly 90% found just once.

V is TRBV6-2 or TRBV6-3 and J is TRBJ1-5; TRBD1 aligns across 11 bases. The receptor was isolated from a man aged 60 to 75 with COVID-19, enrolled during active disease. The sample consisted of peripheral blood. CDR3 region: CASSSRTGGYGNQPQHF. The CDR3 DNA sequence: TGTGCCAGCAGTTCCCGGACAGGGGGCTATGGCAATCAGCCCCAGCATTTT.